This note documents a single T cell receptor (beta chain) sequence. No cognate antigen has been identified for it. No per-base quality is available; no much larger clone lies one base away. Genomic DNA was isolated from the sorted cells so that the TCRbeta CDR3 region could be sequenced. The immunoSEQ Assay was used for sequencing of TCRbeta CDR3 regions. TCRdb obtained this table from immuneACCESS and retained in-frame rearrangements with V and J assigned. These tables miss some clones; where compared with another copy, unresolved V genes account for less than half of the shortfall, and the remainder is unexplained. Across this sample there are approximately 70,000 clones, with 85% to 90% seen only once. The ten largest clonotypes hold 0.94% of the sample. The data derive from a study of OX40 agonist ivuxolimab in advanced cancers. Regarding the research as a whole: The costimulatory receptor OX40 (CD134) was targeted by ivuxolimab, a fully human IgG2 agonistic monoclonal antibody. Of the 50 to 55 patients in dose escalation, 19 had hepatocellular carcinoma, about 15 had melanoma, 9 had renal cell carcinoma and 9 had head and neck cancer. The paper describes the monotherapy dose-escalation part (N ≈ 51 patients) of the phase I trial of ivuxolimab. Peripheral TCRbeta sequencing was intended to test whether TCR sequence diversity was altered and clonal T-cell expansion was caused by ivuxolimab. Intravenous ivuxolimab was administered to patients every 2 weeks at six dose levels: 0.01, 0.1, 0.3, 1.5, 3 and 10 mg/kg. Partial responses occurred in three dose-escalation patients: two with cutaneous melanoma and one with hepatocellular carcinoma. Patients were allowed to have had prior anti-PD-1, anti-PD-L1 or anti-CTLA-4 therapy, and around 40% of the dose-escalation patients had previously received checkpoint inhibitors. The dose-escalation cohort was about 87% male with a mean age of around 62 years, ranging from roughly 20 to 85. What the study reported, not specific to this receptor: Low levels of normalized T-cell clonal expansion were also shown by some nonresponding patients. Clonal expansion of both CD4+ and CD8+ blood T cells was observed from baseline to week 6 at doses 0.1 to 3.0 mg/kg. The antigen specificity of the peripheral T cells that underwent clonal expansion was not determined. On average, CD8+ T cells showed more expanded clones than CD4+ T cells after ivuxolimab. In partial responders in the 0.1-3.0 mg/kg groups, normalized peripheral clonal expansion was found to be among the lowest, especially among CD8+ T cells.

The trial excluded patients who had a history of autoimmune disease or who were on systemic immunosuppression. Peripheral blood for TCR sequencing was collected from all dose cohorts at baseline, on cycle 4 day 1, and on cycle 7 day 1. The samples were taken from a phase I, first-in-human, multicenter, open-label dose-escalation trial of ivuxolimab. The trial enrolled adults with locally advanced or metastatic head and neck squamous cell, hepatocellular, melanoma or renal cell carcinoma. Before TCR sequencing, CD4+ and CD8+ T cells were separately sorted from peripheral blood. The germline V gene specifies SGHDT as CDR1 and YYEEEE as CDR2. Including the terminal cysteine and phenylalanine, the CDR3 comprises 12 residues. The CDR3 DNA has 36 bases and is translated from base 1. Trimming removed 2 bases from V and 5 bases from J, leaving 7 bases between the germline ends.

This clonotype originated in an adult with an advanced solid tumor such as melanoma, head and neck, liver or kidney cancer. Source: CD4+ or CD8+ T cells sorted from blood, taken in a trial of the OX40 agonist ivuxolimab. This chain joins TRBV5-6 to TRBJ1-1, and TRBD1 may be the D gene, going by 5 matching bases. The DNA sequence reads TGTGCCAGCAGCTTCAGGGTTACTGAAGCTTTCTTT. Translation gives CASSFRVTEAFF. Supplemented by the reference TRBV5-6 and TRBJ1-1 proteins around the CDR3, the complete variable domain is DAGVTQSPTHLIKTRGQQVTLRCSPKSGHDTVSWYQQALGQGPQFIFQYYEEEERQRGNFPDRFSGHQFPNYSSELNVNALLLGDSALYLCASSFRVTEAFFGQGTRLTVV.